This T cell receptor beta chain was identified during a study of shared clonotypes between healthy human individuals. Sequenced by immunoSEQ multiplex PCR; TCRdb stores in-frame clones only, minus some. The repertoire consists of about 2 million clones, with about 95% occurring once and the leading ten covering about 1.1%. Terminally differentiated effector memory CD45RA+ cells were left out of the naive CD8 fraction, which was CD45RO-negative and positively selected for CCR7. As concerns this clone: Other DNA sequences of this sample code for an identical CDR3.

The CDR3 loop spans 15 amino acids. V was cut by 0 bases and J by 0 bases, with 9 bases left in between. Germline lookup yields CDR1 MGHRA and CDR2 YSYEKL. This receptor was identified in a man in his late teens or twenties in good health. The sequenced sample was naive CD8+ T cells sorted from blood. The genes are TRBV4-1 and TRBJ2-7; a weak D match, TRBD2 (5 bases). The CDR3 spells CASSQEGGSSYEQYF. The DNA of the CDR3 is TGCGCCAGCAGCCAAGAAGGCGGGTCCTCCTACGAGCAGTACTTC.